This TCR beta chain was profiled in a study of T cell responses to AZD1222 COVID-19 vaccine. The data were produced by immunoSEQ multiplex PCR, yet TCRdb's version contains in-frame clones alone and is incomplete. This table has roughly 150,000 clones, approximately 92% appearing once. Germline CDR1 and CDR2: LNHDA and SQIVND (reference sequence). V lost 1 base and J 4 bases, leaving 4 bases between the germline ends. This CDR3 contains 13 residues. This specimen consisted of peripheral blood, obtained on day 0 of AZD1222 vaccination. This TCR came from an adult in good health. The rearrangement joins TRBV19 to TRBJ2-2; D not certain. CDR3 nucleotide sequence: TGTGCCAGTAGTATAGGGTCCACCGGGGAGCTGTTTTTT. Translating gives CASSIGSTGELFF.